The rows below give T cell receptor beta chains drawn from one sample of a study of shared clonotypes between healthy human individuals. Here immunoSEQ multiplex PCR was the method, and the copy in TCRdb shows in-frame clones only, minus some. The repertoire has around 340,000 clones, less than 85% of them found once; the top ten carry 8.5% to 12%. Sequenced: memory CD4+ T cells sorted from blood. The receptors originated from a man aged 30 to 39 in good health. Both conserved end residues are part of each CDR3. Fields, in order: V gene, clone size, J gene, D gene, CDR3 DNA, CDR3 protein. A D gene is named only where the DNA matches it firmly. Size is omitted from some rows. Given values are once, few, many or a class for expanded clones.

V gene: TRBV18; clone size: -; J gene: TRBJ1-5; D gene: TRBD1; CDR3 DNA: TGTGCCAGCTCGCCCGACAGGGATGGTCAGCCCCAGCATTTT; CDR3 protein: CASSPDRDGQPQHF
V gene: TRBV10-3; clone size: -; J gene: TRBJ2-6; D gene: -; CDR3 DNA: TGTGCCATCAGTGGTGGAACAGTTCTAGGGGCCAACGTCCTGACTTTC; CDR3 protein: CAISGGTVLGANVLTF
V gene: TRBV14; clone size: -; J gene: TRBJ2-7; D gene: -; CDR3 DNA: TGTGCCAGCAGCCAAGTTGCAGGGGTGGCCGGGGACTACGAGCAGTACTTC; CDR3 protein: CASSQVAGVAGDYEQYF
V gene: TRBV18; clone size: -; J gene: TRBJ1-1; D gene: -; CDR3 DNA: TGTGCCAGCTCAATTCACACTAACACTGAAGCTTTCTTT; CDR3 protein: CASSIHTNTEAFF
V gene: TRBV7-2; clone size: -; J gene: TRBJ1-1; D gene: -; CDR3 DNA: TGTGCCAGCATCCTACTCCAGGGTCGTGGGTGGAACACTGAAGCTTTCTTT; CDR3 protein: CASILLQGRGWNTEAFF
V gene: TRBV7-8; clone size: -; J gene: TRBJ2-7; D gene: -; CDR3 DNA: TGTGCCAGCAGCTTAGCGGGCAGGGCCGAGCAGTACTTC; CDR3 protein: CASSLAGRAEQYF
V gene: TRBV5-1; clone size: -; J gene: TRBJ1-1; D gene: -; CDR3 DNA: TGCGCCAGCAGCTTGGGGATTGGCGGGGCCGTGAACACTGAAGCTTTCTTT; CDR3 protein: CASSLGIGGAVNTEAFF
V gene: TRBV18; clone size: -; J gene: TRBJ2-5; D gene: TRBD2; CDR3 DNA: TGTGCCAGCTCACCAAAAGCAGGAGCGGGAAAAGAGACCCAGTACTTC; CDR3 protein: CASSPKAGAGKETQYF
V gene: TRBV5-1; clone size: -; J gene: TRBJ2-1; D gene: TRBD2; CDR3 DNA: TGCGCCAGCAGCTCTTCCGGGACTAGCCACAATGAGCAGTTCTTC; CDR3 protein: CASSSSGTSHNEQFF
V gene: TRBV6-6; clone size: -; J gene: TRBJ1-1; D gene: -; CDR3 DNA: TGTGCCAGCAGGTTACGGACAGAAAGAATAGAAGCTTTCTTT; CDR3 protein: CASRLRTERIEAFF
V gene: TRBV2; clone size: -; J gene: TRBJ2-3; D gene: -; CDR3 DNA: TGTGCCAGCACCAAGGGGGGGGGCACAGATACGCAGTATTTT; CDR3 protein: CASTKGGGTDTQYF
V gene: TRBV29-1; clone size: -; J gene: TRBJ2-6; D gene: -; CDR3 DNA: TGCAGCATTACAGCGGAGGAGCGCTCTGGGGCCAACGTCCTGACTTTC; CDR3 protein: CSITAEERSGANVLTF
V gene: TRBV20-1; clone size: -; J gene: TRBJ2-7; D gene: -; CDR3 DNA: TGCAGTGCTAGTAAGGGAGACGAGCAGTACTTC; CDR3 protein: CSASKGDEQYF
V gene: TRBV2; clone size: -; J gene: TRBJ2-3; D gene: TRBD2; CDR3 DNA: TGTGCCAGCAGCGCACGAGCGGGAATCACAGATACGCAGTATTTT; CDR3 protein: CASSARAGITDTQYF
V gene: TRBV9; clone size: -; J gene: TRBJ2-7; D gene: -; CDR3 DNA: TGTGCCAGCAGCGTAGGTGTCACCTCGACCTACGAGCAGTACTTC; CDR3 protein: CASSVGVTSTYEQYF
V gene: TRBV19; clone size: -; J gene: TRBJ1-2; D gene: -; CDR3 DNA: TGTGCCAGTAGATCGGCCGGGCCATATGGCTACACCTTC; CDR3 protein: CASRSAGPYGYTF
V gene: TRBV29-1; clone size: -; J gene: TRBJ2-4; D gene: TRBD2; CDR3 DNA: TGCAGCGTTGGGACTAGCCTGGGGAAAAACATTCAGTACTTC; CDR3 protein: CSVGTSLGKNIQYF
V gene: TRBV18; clone size: -; J gene: TRBJ1-1; D gene: -; CDR3 DNA: TGTGCCAGCTCACCACTTTGGACAAGATCTATCCCGAACACTGAAGCTTTCTTT; CDR3 protein: CASSPLWTRSIPNTEAFF
V gene: TRBV6-6; clone size: -; J gene: TRBJ1-2; D gene: -; CDR3 DNA: TGTGCCAGCAGTTACTCGAACCCGTATGGCTACACCTTC; CDR3 protein: CASSYSNPYGYTF
V gene: TRBV11-3; clone size: few; J gene: TRBJ2-5; D gene: -; CDR3 DNA: TGTGCCAGCAGCGGAACAGGGCCGGAGACCCAGTACTTC; CDR3 protein: CASSGTGPETQYF
V gene: TRBV5-6; clone size: -; J gene: TRBJ2-3; D gene: -; CDR3 DNA: TGTGCCAGCAGCTTACCGGGCACAGATACGCAGTATTTT; CDR3 protein: CASSLPGTDTQYF
V gene: TRBV7-8; clone size: -; J gene: TRBJ2-6; D gene: TRBD2; CDR3 DNA: TGTGCCAGCAGCTTAAAGACTAGCGGGACAGAAACCTCTGGGGCCAACGTCCTGACTTTC; CDR3 protein: CASSLKTSGTETSGANVLTF
V gene: TRBV7-2; clone size: once; J gene: TRBJ2-7; D gene: TRBD1; CDR3 DNA: TGTGCCAGCAGCAGGCCGGGACAGTCCTACGAGCAGTACTTC; CDR3 protein: CASSRPGQSYEQYF
V gene: TRBV19; clone size: -; J gene: TRBJ2-1; D gene: -; CDR3 DNA: TGTGCCAGTAGTATGGGCTTATCTGAGCAGTTCTTC; CDR3 protein: CASSMGLSEQFF
V gene: TRBV30; clone size: few; J gene: TRBJ2-7; D gene: -; CDR3 DNA: TGTGCCTGGAGTCTTAGTATATGGTCCGAGCAGTACTTC; CDR3 protein: CAWSLSIWSEQYF
V gene: TRBV6-1; clone size: -; J gene: TRBJ1-5; D gene: -; CDR3 DNA: TGTGCCAGCAGTGTAGGAAGGGGAAGAGGGCCCCAGCATTTT; CDR3 protein: CASSVGRGRGPQHF
V gene: TRBV5-1; clone size: -; J gene: TRBJ2-7; D gene: -; CDR3 DNA: TGCGCCAGCAGCTTTAATTCGCCGGGACGGTTCCACGAGCAGTACTTC; CDR3 protein: CASSFNSPGRFHEQYF
V gene: TRBV9; clone size: -; J gene: TRBJ2-3; D gene: -; CDR3 DNA: TGTGCCAGCAGTGAATGGGACTCTAGCACAGATACGCAGTATTTT; CDR3 protein: CASSEWDSSTDTQYF
V gene: TRBV6-5; clone size: -; J gene: TRBJ1-1; D gene: -; CDR3 DNA: TGTGCCAGCAGTTTTAAGAAAAACACTGAAGCTTTCTTT; CDR3 protein: CASSFKKNTEAFF
V gene: TRBV10-3; clone size: -; J gene: TRBJ2-7; D gene: -; CDR3 DNA: TGTGCCATCAGGGGCCGACCGGAGGGCGAGCAGTACTTC; CDR3 protein: CAIRGRPEGEQYF
V gene: TRBV29-1; clone size: -; J gene: TRBJ1-1; D gene: -; CDR3 DNA: TGCAGCGTTGAAGATATATTGGGTTTTGAAGCTTTCTTT; CDR3 protein: CSVEDILGFEAFF